The 12 T cell receptor beta chains reported below all come from one sample, sequenced in a study of blood T cell repertoires in COVID-19. The method was immunoSEQ multiplex PCR; TCRdb's version includes in-frame clones alone and lacks a portion of them. The sample lists about 150,000 clones, about 86% occurring once. The sequenced sample was peripheral blood. The receptor source for this set is a man between 65 and 80 years old with active or convalescent COVID-19.

V and J are TRBV18 and TRBJ1-5; 7 bases align to TRBD1. The V segment lost 3 bases and the J segment 5 bases; nucleotides outside the gene matches: 4. The CDR3 runs to 14 residues. Per germline, CDR1 KGHSH and CDR2 LQKENI. The DNA of the CDR3 is TGTGCCAGCTCACCGGAAGGGACAGATCAGCCCCAGCATTTT. This encodes CASSPEGTDQPQHF.

The chain uses TRBV5-5 and TRBJ2-2, with D uncertain. Between the trimmed V and J ends, which lost 4 bases and 5 bases, there was a span of 12 bases. This CDR3 has 14 amino acids. The germline CDR1 and CDR2 sequences are SGHKS and YYEKEE (reference sequence). The CDR3 reads CASSPRQRTGELFF. CDR3 in DNA: TGTGCCAGCAGCCCAAGGCAGAGGACCGGGGAGCTGTTTTTT.

This clone was recorded once. Here the CDR3 reads CAWRGRGVDEQFF. The CDR3 nucleotides read TGTGCCTGGAGGGGACGCGGGGTTGATGAGCAGTTCTTC. This chain connects TRBV30 to TRBJ2-1, with a possible D match to TRBD2 (6 bases). Trimming stripped 3 bases from V and 8 bases from J, with 14 bases between. CDR1 and CDR2 (germline): GTSNPN, SVGIG (reference sequence). The CDR3 has 13 amino acids.

The count of this clone is one. This rearrangement joins TRBV5-1 to TRBJ2-2; D possibly corresponds to TRBD1 (6 bases). Trimming stripped 3 bases from V and 1 base from J, with 7 bases between. Germline values: CDR1 SGHRS, CDR2 YFSETQ. CDR3 length: 14 amino acids. In DNA, the CDR3 is TGCGCCAGCAGCTGGGGACAGAACACCGGGGAGCTGTTTTTT. It is translated as CASSWGQNTGELFF.

The rearrangement joins TRBV15 to TRBJ1-2; TRBD1 aligns across 7 bases. Germline V gene data show CDR1 as LNHNV and CDR2 as YYDKDF (reference sequence). Trimming cost V 5 bases and J 8 bases; bases outside gene matches: 5. The length of the CDR3 is 12 residues. CDR3 protein: CATSSRTGGYTF. The CDR3 DNA reads TGTGCCACCAGCTCCCGGACAGGAGGCTACACCTTC.

This clone appeared a few times. V and J are TRBV7-9 and TRBJ2-7; D is possibly TRBD1 (5 bases). This CDR3 contains 12 residues. The germline CDR1 and CDR2 sequences are SEHNR and FQNEAQ (reference sequence). V lost 5 bases, J lost 1 base, and 6 bases lay in between. The CDR3 DNA sequence: TGTGCCAGCAGCCCAGGGTCCTACGAGCAGTACTTC. Translation: CASSPGSYEQYF.

The chain is built from TRBV6-2 or TRBV6-3 and TRBJ2-1, with a possible D match to TRBD2 (6 bases). Germline CDR1 and CDR2: MNHEY and SVGEGT. V was trimmed by 5 bases and J by 1 base, leaving 12 bases between them. The CDR3 spans 15 residues. CDR3 region: CASSKTSPSYNEQFF. The CDR3 DNA reads as TGTGCCAGCAGTAAGACTAGTCCTTCCTACAATGAGCAGTTCTTC.

This clone was detected only a few times. The V call is TRBV7-9, the J call TRBJ2-7; 7 bases match TRBD1. Trimming at V came to 1 base and at J to 3 bases, leaving 15 bases not matched to a gene. The CDR3 contains 18 residues. Germline CDR1 reads SEHNR; CDR2 reads FQNEAQ (reference sequence). The CDR3 region has the DNA TGTGCCAGCAGCTTAGGGGGAGCAGGGGGTGATACAGACTACGAGCAGTACTTC. Amino acids: CASSLGGAGGDTDYEQYF.

Written as DNA, the CDR3 is TGCGCCAGCAGCTTAGGGGCGGGAGCCGGGGAGCTGTTTTTT. Translated, it gives CASSLGAGAGELFF. The V gene is TRBV5-1, the J gene TRBJ2-2, with 7 bases lining up with TRBD2. After removal of 2 bases from V and 6 bases from J, the junction contained 4 bases not matched to a gene. The length of the CDR3 is 14 residues. CDR1 is SGHRS and CDR2 is YFSETQ in the germline V gene.

The chain combines TRBV7-9 with TRBJ1-1; the D is unclear. The CDR3 length is 16 residues. V was cut by 0 bases and J by 4 bases, with 15 bases left in between. Germline CDR1 is SEHNR and CDR2 is FQNEAQ (reference sequence). The CDR3 DNA reads as TGTGCCAGCAGCTTAGCGTCCGTAGTCCTGAGCACTGAAGCTTTCTTT. Its translation: CASSLASVVLSTEAFF.

This chain's CDR3 is CASSQDLDRPNSPLHF. The CDR3, as DNA: TGCGCCAGCAGCCAAGATTTGGACAGGCCGAATTCACCCCTCCACTTT. The chain joins TRBV4-3 to TRBJ1-6, with TRBD1 matching over 7 bases. The CDR3 runs to 16 residues. The ends lost 0 bases at V and 7 bases at J; junction bases unmatched: 6. Germline V gives CDR1 LGHNA, CDR2 YSLEER.

This chain links TRBV19 with TRBJ1-5, with 8 positions matching TRBD1. CDR3 length: 15 amino acids. J was trimmed by 2 bases and V by 4 bases; bases with no gene match: 4. From germline, CDR1 is LNHDA and CDR2 SQIVND (reference sequence). The chain's CDR3 is CASSTQGAGNQPQHF. CDR3 coding DNA: TGTGCCAGTAGTACCCAGGGGGCCGGCAATCAGCCCCAGCATTTT.